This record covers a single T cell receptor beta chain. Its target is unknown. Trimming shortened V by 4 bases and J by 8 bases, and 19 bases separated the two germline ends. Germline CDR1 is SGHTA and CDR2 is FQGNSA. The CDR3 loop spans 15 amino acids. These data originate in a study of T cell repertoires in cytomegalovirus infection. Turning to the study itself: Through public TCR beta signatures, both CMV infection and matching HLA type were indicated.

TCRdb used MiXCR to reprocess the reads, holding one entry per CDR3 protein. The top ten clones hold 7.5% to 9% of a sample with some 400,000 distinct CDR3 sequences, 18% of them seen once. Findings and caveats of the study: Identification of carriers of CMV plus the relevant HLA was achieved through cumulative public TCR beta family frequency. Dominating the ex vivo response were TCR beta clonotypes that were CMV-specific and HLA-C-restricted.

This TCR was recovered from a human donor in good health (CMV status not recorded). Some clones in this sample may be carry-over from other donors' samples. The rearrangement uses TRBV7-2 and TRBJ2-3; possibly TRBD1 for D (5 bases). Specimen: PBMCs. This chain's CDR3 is CASSSLGPGQSTQYF. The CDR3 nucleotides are TGTGCCAGCAGCTCCCTGGGGCCAGGGCAAAGTACGCAGTATTTT.